These T cell receptor beta chains were read from a single sample in a study of blood T cell repertoires in COVID-19. This table comes from immunoSEQ multiplex PCR, and its TCRdb copy is limited to in-frame clones, with some not included. This sample has 150,000 to 200,000 clones, with more than 65% found just once. The sample was peripheral blood. The receptor source for this set is a human donor with acute or convalescent COVID-19. The donor label of this sample is uncertain. Each CDR3 is given with its conserved first and last residue. A D gene is named only where the DNA matches it firmly. The size of a clone is reported for some rows only, either as once, few or many, or as a class for expanded clones.

J gene	clone size	D gene	V gene	CDR3 protein	CDR3 DNA
TRBJ1-1	NA	NA	TRBV18	CASSPPHRANTEAFF	TGTGCCAGCTCACCACCGCACAGGGCGAACACTGAAGCTTTCTTT
TRBJ1-2	NA	TRBD1	TRBV7-6	CASSWALDRGYGYTF	TGTGCCAGCAGCTGGGCTTTGGACAGGGGCTATGGCTACACCTTC
TRBJ1-1	NA	NA	TRBV2	CASGGTDTEAFF	TGTGCCAGCGGAGGGACCGACACTGAAGCTTTCTTT
TRBJ1-6	once	TRBD1	TRBV2	CATLLLDRDNSPLHF	TGTGCCACCTTACTATTGGACAGGGATAATTCACCCCTCCACTTT
TRBJ1-2	NA	NA	TRBV19	CASSIQVPNYGYTF	TGTGCCAGTAGTATACAGGTCCCTAACTATGGCTACACCTTC
TRBJ2-3	NA	TRBD1	TRBV29-1	CSAGQGAGTDTQYF	TGCAGCGCAGGACAGGGGGCCGGCACAGATACGCAGTATTTT
TRBJ2-7	NA	NA	TRBV18	CASSIGGPYEQYF	TGTGCCAGCTCCATTGGAGGGCCCTACGAGCAGTACTTC
TRBJ1-5	NA	TRBD1	TRBV28	CASSLLGWGTGANQPQHF	TGTGCCAGCAGTTTATTGGGGTGGGGGACAGGGGCCAATCAGCCCCAGCATTTT
TRBJ1-2	NA	NA	TRBV9	CASSVGSGDYGYTF	TGTGCCAGCAGCGTAGGGTCAGGGGACTATGGCTACACCTTC
TRBJ1-2	NA	NA	TRBV30	CAWRTQGANYGYTF	TGTGCCTGGAGAACACAGGGCGCTAACTATGGCTACACCTTC
TRBJ2-2	NA	TRBD2	TRBV5-6	CASSLVSGRATGELFF	TGTGCCAGCAGCTTGGTTAGCGGGAGGGCCACCGGGGAGCTGTTTTTT
TRBJ1-1	NA	TRBD1	TRBV6-1	CASSDPPMGSGQDTEAFF	TGTGCCAGCAGTGACCCGCCCATGGGGTCGGGACAGGACACTGAAGCTTTCTTT
TRBJ2-5	NA	NA	TRBV19	CASSIQLLALSQETQYF	TGTGCCAGTAGTATCCAACTTCTTGCGCTGTCCCAAGAGACCCAGTACTTC
TRBJ2-7	NA	TRBD2	TRBV27	CASSLGGGRGNYEQYF	TGTGCCAGCAGTTTAGGGGGGGGACGAGGAAATTACGAGCAGTACTTC
TRBJ2-3	NA	TRBD1	TRBV5-1	CASSDSGGREDTQYF	TGCGCCAGCAGCGATTCAGGGGGAAGGGAAGATACGCAGTATTTT
TRBJ2-7	NA	TRBD1	TRBV19	CASSNRGYEQYF	TGTGCCAGTAGCAACAGGGGGTACGAGCAGTACTTC
TRBJ1-6	NA	TRBD1	TRBV5-4	CASSRTGTGNSPLHF	TGTGCCAGCAGCAGAACCGGGACAGGAAATTCACCCCTCCACTTT
TRBJ2-7	NA	TRBD1	TRBV4-1	CASSHRGQGGDEQYF	TGCGCCAGCAGCCACCGGGGACAGGGGGGTGACGAGCAGTACTTC
TRBJ1-4	once	NA	TRBV4-1	CASSQDRTQGDEKLFF	TGCGCCAGCAGCCAAGATAGAACCCAAGGGGATGAAAAACTGTTTTTT
TRBJ1-4	NA	TRBD1	TRBV5-8	CASSLGGGSASNEKLFF	TGTGCCAGCAGCTTGGGAGGGGGCTCCGCCTCTAATGAAAAACTGTTTTTT
TRBJ1-2	NA	NA	TRBV28	CASSLQNNYGYTF	TGTGCCAGCAGCTTACAGAATAACTATGGCTACACCTTC
TRBJ2-5	NA	TRBD2	TRBV5-6	CASSLAGGVETQYF	TGTGCCAGCAGCTTAGCGGGAGGGGTGGAGACCCAGTACTTC
TRBJ2-1	NA	NA	TRBV5-1	CASSLSKRENEQFF	TGCGCCAGCAGCTTGTCCAAAAGGGAGAATGAGCAGTTCTTC
TRBJ2-7	few	NA	TRBV5-4	CASSLSAGSYEQYF	TGTGCCAGCAGCTTGTCGGCAGGATCCTACGAGCAGTACTTC
TRBJ1-5	NA	NA	TRBV6-6	CASSISVLSNQPQHF	TGTGCCAGCAGTATCAGCGTGCTTAGCAATCAGCCCCAGCATTTT
TRBJ1-1	NA	TRBD1	TRBV2	CASSEWDRDNEAFF	TGTGCCAGCAGTGAGTGGGACAGGGATAATGAAGCTTTCTTT
TRBJ2-1	NA	TRBD2	TRBV11-3	CASSWEAGTYNEQFF	TGTGCCAGCAGCTGGGAAGCGGGGACTTACAATGAGCAGTTCTTC
TRBJ1-2	NA	TRBD1	TRBV5-1	CASGRDRRSHGYTF	TGCGCCAGCGGTCGGGACAGGAGGTCCCATGGCTACACCTTC
TRBJ2-3	NA	TRBD1	TRBV9	CASSLTVGGQGRDTQYF	TGTGCCAGCAGCCTTACGGTAGGGGGACAGGGGAGAGATACGCAGTATTTT
TRBJ2-7	NA	NA	TRBV6-5	CASRTRGSYEQYF	TGTGCCAGCAGGACGCGGGGTTCCTACGAGCAGTACTTC
TRBJ1-4	NA	TRBD1	TRBV5-4	CASSLAGQGFPEKLFF	TGTGCCAGCAGCTTGGCTGGACAGGGGTTTCCTGAAAAACTGTTTTTT
TRBJ1-5	NA	NA	TRBV6-5	CASSYSWTRGNQPQHF	TGTGCCAGCAGTTACTCATGGACGCGGGGCAATCAGCCCCAGCATTTT
TRBJ2-1	NA	NA	TRBV3-1/TRBV3-2	CASSQGLSSNEQFF	TGTGCCAGCAGCCAAGGACTCTCTTCCAATGAGCAGTTCTTC
TRBJ1-4	NA	TRBD1	TRBV25-1	CASKTGSGEKLFF	TGTGCCAGCAAGACAGGGTCGGGGGAAAAACTGTTTTTT
TRBJ2-7	NA	NA	TRBV28	CASSSGQGYYEQYF	NA
TRBJ2-1	NA	NA	TRBV2	CASSVTQYNEQFF	TGTGCCAGCAGTGTGACACAGTACAATGAGCAGTTCTTC
TRBJ2-1	NA	TRBD2	TRBV19	CASSMGLAYNEQFF	TGTGCCAGTAGTATGGGACTAGCGTACAATGAGCAGTTCTTC
TRBJ1-1	NA	NA	TRBV29-1	CSVDWQGIVNTEAFF	TGCAGCGTTGACTGGCAGGGGATCGTGAACACTGAAGCTTTCTTT
TRBJ2-1	NA	TRBD2	TRBV18	CASSSIAGGPNNEQFF	TGTGCCAGCTCATCAATAGCGGGAGGGCCTAACAATGAGCAGTTCTTC
TRBJ1-1	NA	NA	TRBV12-3/TRBV12-4	CASSLVQFSEAFF	TGTGCCAGCAGTTTGGTACAGTTTAGTGAAGCTTTCTTT
TRBJ2-3	NA	TRBD2	TRBV10-1	CASSGGLAGLTDTQYF	TGCGCCAGCAGTGGTGGACTAGCGGGGCTCACAGATACGCAGTATTTT
TRBJ1-1	NA	TRBD1	TRBV5-6	CASSFLDRDDTEAFF	TGTGCCAGCAGCTTTCTGGACAGGGACGACACTGAAGCTTTCTTT
TRBJ1-2	once	NA	TRBV30	CAWKGGDPPDGYGYTF	TGTGCCTGGAAGGGGGGGGACCCACCGGATGGGTATGGCTACACCTTC
TRBJ1-6	NA	TRBD1	TRBV30	CAWSKGQKNNSPLHF	TGTGCCTGGAGTAAGGGACAGAAGAATAATTCACCCCTCCACTTT
TRBJ1-6	NA	NA	TRBV3-1/TRBV3-2	CASSPESRFSPLHF	TGTGCCAGCAGCCCGGAGTCTAGGTTTTCACCCCTCCACTTT
TRBJ2-7	NA	NA	TRBV9	CASSVGTVSYEQYF	TGTGCCAGCAGCGTAGGGACAGTCTCCTACGAGCAGTACTTC
TRBJ2-1	NA	NA	TRBV2	CASRGEAGWKHEQFF	TGTGCCAGCAGGGGGGAGGCAGGGTGGAAGCATGAGCAGTTCTTC
TRBJ1-3	NA	NA	TRBV9	CASSPRGASGNTIYF	TGTGCCAGCAGCCCGCGGGGGGCCTCTGGAAACACCATATATTTT
TRBJ2-5	NA	NA	TRBV6-2/TRBV6-3	CASTPVARVGFLKETQYF	TGTGCCAGCACCCCCGTCGCGCGGGTCGGCTTTCTAAAGGAGACCCAGTACTTC